This TCR beta chain was captured in a study of shared clonotypes between healthy human individuals. Here immunoSEQ multiplex PCR was the method, and the copy in TCRdb shows in-frame clones only, minus some. The sample holds 2 million to 2.5 million clones, more than 90% seen once. Per germline, CDR1 SGHRS and CDR2 YFSETQ. The CDR3 covers 15 residues. V was shortened by 4 bases and J by 4 bases, with 17 bases between the two germline ends. Sequencing was performed on naive CD4+ T cells sorted from blood. Specified subset: CD45RA+ positively selected. This rearrangement joins TRBV5-1 to TRBJ1-2; D perhaps matches TRBD1 (5 bases). This receptor was obtained from a man aged 18 to 30 in good health. CDR3 region: CASSPQGTTVYGYTF. In DNA, the CDR3 is TGCGCCAGCAGCCCCCAGGGAACCACAGTCTATGGCTACACCTTC.